This is a list of T cell receptor beta chains from one sample in a study of OX40 agonist ivuxolimab in advanced cancers. Clones were read by immunoSEQ multiplex PCR, and TCRdb kept only the in-frame ones, dropping some. The sample has roughly 60,000 clones; over 75% are singletons. Material: CD4+ or CD8+ T cells sorted from blood, obtained in a trial of the OX40 agonist ivuxolimab. These TCRs come from an adult with an advanced solid tumor such as melanoma, head and neck, liver or kidney cancer. Each CDR3 is given with its conserved first and last residue. The D gene is left open where the match is weak. Clone size is not always given. Where it is, it says once, few, many or a class for expanded clones.

CASSLAGTGLKGLSGNTIYF	TGTGCCAGCAGCTTAGCTGGGACAGGACTTAAGGGGCTCTCTGGAAACACCATATATTTT	TRBV13	TRBJ1-3	TRBD1	NA
CAVGTDNEQFF	TGTGCCGTCGGGACTGACAATGAGCAGTTCTTC	TRBV10-3	TRBJ2-1	NA	NA
CASSLDPGYGYTF	TGTGCCAGCAGCTTAGATCCTGGCTATGGCTACACCTTC	TRBV7-3	TRBJ1-2	NA	NA
CASSLELGRAGELFF	TGTGCCAGCAGCTTGGAGTTGGGGAGGGCCGGGGAGCTGTTTTTT	TRBV5-4	TRBJ2-2	TRBD2	medium-sized
CASSEASGSTDTQYF	TGTGCCAGCAGTGAAGCTAGCGGGAGCACAGATACGCAGTATTTT	TRBV6-1	TRBJ2-3	TRBD2	NA
CASSLSLGTYEQYF	TGTGCCAGCAGCTTAAGTTTGGGGACCTACGAGCAGTACTTC	TRBV7-9	TRBJ2-7	NA	NA
CASSQKGTGVDEQYF	TGCGCCAGCAGCCAGAAAGGGACAGGGGTGGACGAGCAGTACTTC	TRBV4-1	TRBJ2-7	TRBD1	NA
CASSRQGEGVAEAFF	TGCGCCAGCAGTAGACAGGGAGAGGGAGTCGCTGAAGCTTTCTTT	TRBV5-1	TRBJ1-1	TRBD1	NA
CASSEGGSHNQPQHF	TGTGCCAGCAGTGAAGGGGGGAGTCATAATCAGCCCCAGCATTTT	TRBV6-1	TRBJ1-5	NA	NA
CAWTSGFTGELFF	TGTGCCTGGACTAGCGGGTTTACCGGGGAGCTGTTTTTT	TRBV30	TRBJ2-2	TRBD2	NA
CASSIGGSGRYNEQFF	TGTGCCAGTAGTATAGGAGGTAGCGGGAGGTACAATGAGCAGTTCTTC	TRBV19	TRBJ2-1	TRBD2	NA
CASRSRGGTGANVLTF	TGTGCCAGCAGGTCGCGGGGGGGGACTGGGGCCAACGTCCTGACTTTC	TRBV6-6	TRBJ2-6	TRBD2	NA
CSVVRPTRGNEKLFF	TGCAGCGTTGTGCGGCCGACCAGGGGTAATGAAAAACTGTTTTTT	TRBV29-1	TRBJ1-4	NA	NA
CASSLLAGVGTDTQYF	TGTGCCAGCAGTCTCCTAGCGGGAGTGGGCACAGATACGCAGTATTTT	TRBV27	TRBJ2-3	TRBD2	NA
CASSGRQTSTDTQYF	TGTGCCAGCAGCGGGCGACAGACCAGCACAGATACGCAGTATTTT	TRBV11-1	TRBJ2-3	NA	NA
CASSQDFRDGYEQYF	TGCGCCAGCAGCCAAGATTTTCGGGACGGCTACGAGCAGTACTTC	TRBV4-3	TRBJ2-7	NA	NA
CASSLKRLAGGGYEQFF	TGTGCCAGCAGTTTGAAGAGACTAGCGGGGGGAGGCTATGAGCAGTTCTTC	TRBV28	TRBJ2-1	TRBD2	NA
CASCIHGSTGYEQYF	TGTGCCAGCTGTATACACGGGAGTACAGGATACGAGCAGTACTTC	TRBV28	TRBJ2-7	NA	NA
CASSQGTGGWQPQHF	TGCGCCAGCAGCCAAGGGACAGGGGGTTGGCAGCCCCAGCATTTT	TRBV4-1	TRBJ1-5	TRBD1	NA
CASSVPGAPMNTEAFF	TGTGCCAGCAGTGTCCCAGGCGCCCCCATGAACACTGAAGCTTTCTTT	TRBV6-1	TRBJ1-1	NA	NA
CASSPLATADTQYF	TGTGCCAGCAGTCCGCTAGCGACCGCAGATACGCAGTATTTT	TRBV11-3	TRBJ2-3	NA	NA
CASSTTVTYEQYF	TGTGCCAGTAGTACGACAGTCACCTACGAGCAGTACTTC	TRBV19	TRBJ2-7	NA	NA
CASSPTGPYEQYF	TGTGCCAGCAGCCCGACAGGGCCCTACGAGCAGTACTTC	TRBV5-6	TRBJ2-7	TRBD1	NA
CASSRSYTF	TGTGCCAGCAGCCGAAGCTACACCTTC	TRBV3-2	TRBJ1-2	NA	NA
CASSLDGDSYNEQFF	TGTGCCAGCAGCTTGGACGGAGACTCCTACAATGAGCAGTTCTTC	TRBV5-5	TRBJ2-1	NA	NA
CASSPLGTGGTDTQYF	TGTGCCAGCTCACCCCTCGGGACAGGGGGTACAGATACGCAGTATTTT	TRBV18	TRBJ2-3	TRBD1	once
CASSRRDTQYF	TGTGCCAGCTCAAGGAGAGATACGCAGTATTTT	TRBV18	TRBJ2-3	NA	NA
CASSTGTGANQPQHF	TGTGCCAGCTCAACCGGGACAGGGGCCAATCAGCCCCAGCATTTT	TRBV6-5	TRBJ1-5	TRBD1	NA
CASSATSGRGSAETQYF	TGTGCCAGCAGCGCGACTAGCGGGCGCGGGTCAGCGGAGACCCAGTACTTC	TRBV9	TRBJ2-5	TRBD2	NA
CASSPGYGYTF	TGTGCCAGCAGCCCCGGCTATGGCTACACCTTC	TRBV7-3	TRBJ1-2	NA	few
CASRGAEGANEQFF	TGCGCCAGCAGGGGAGCGGAGGGGGCGAATGAGCAGTTCTTC	TRBV5-1	TRBJ2-1	NA	once
CAKGQGYEQYF	TGCGCCAAGGGGCAGGGGTACGAGCAGTACTTC	TRBV10-1	TRBJ2-7	NA	once
CASSQDEAGGSYEQYF	TGTGCCAGCAGCCAAGATGAGGCAGGCGGCTCCTACGAGCAGTACTTC	TRBV4-2	TRBJ2-7	NA	once
CASSLEDRGIPGTQYF	TGTGCCAGCAGCCTTGAAGACAGGGGTATCCCTGGTACGCAGTATTTT	TRBV7-3	TRBJ2-3	TRBD1	NA
CAISVGGETQYF	TGTGCCATCAGTGTCGGGGGCGAGACCCAGTACTTC	TRBV10-3	TRBJ2-5	NA	NA
CASSLAWASSGGYTF	TGTGCCAGCAGCTTAGCGTGGGCGTCGAGTGGTGGCTACACCTTC	TRBV7-2	TRBJ1-2	NA	once
CASSTDSSGNTIYF	TGCGCCAGCAGCACTGACAGCTCTGGAAACACCATATATTTT	TRBV5-1	TRBJ1-3	NA	NA
CASSGSGGQPQHF	TGTGCCAGCAGCGGCTCCGGGGGTCAGCCCCAGCATTTT	TRBV9	TRBJ1-5	NA	NA
CASSPGQGLGNIQYF	TGCGCCAGCAGCCCTGGACAGGGTTTAGGTAACATTCAGTACTTC	TRBV5-1	TRBJ2-4	TRBD1	NA
CASSYPTTGGYTF	TGTGCCAGCAGTTACCCGACGACTGGGGGCTACACCTTC	TRBV28	TRBJ1-2	NA	few
CASSSSSGGSSYEQYF	TGTGCCAGCAGCTCCTCTAGCGGGGGATCCTCCTACGAGCAGTACTTC	TRBV7-2	TRBJ2-7	TRBD2	NA
CAISLGLAGVSDQETQYF	TGTGCCATCAGTTTAGGTCTAGCGGGAGTATCCGACCAAGAGACCCAGTACTTC	TRBV10-3	TRBJ2-5	TRBD2	NA
CASSVLGTWPNTNYGYTF	TGTGCCAGCTCAGTTTTAGGGACATGGCCGAATACAAACTATGGCTACACCTTC	TRBV18	TRBJ1-2	NA	few
CASSLRGPSMVNEQFF	TGTGCCAGCAGCTTAAGGGGACCCAGTATGGTCAATGAGCAGTTCTTC	TRBV7-2	TRBJ2-1	NA	NA
CASRRPGTGTYEQYF	TGTGCCAGCAGACGGCCCGGCACAGGGACCTACGAGCAGTACTTC	TRBV11-2	TRBJ2-7	NA	NA
CASFLHGRPYEQYF	TGTGCCAGCTTCCTACACGGTAGACCCTACGAGCAGTACTTC	TRBV27	TRBJ2-7	NA	NA
CASSTRDRGFYEQYF	TGTGCCAGCAGCACCAGGGACAGGGGATTTTACGAGCAGTACTTC	TRBV5-4	TRBJ2-7	TRBD1	NA
CASSSRGDSPLHF	TGTGCCAGCAGCTCCAGGGGCGACTCACCCCTCCACTTT	TRBV7-2	TRBJ1-6	NA	NA
CASSLGGGNEQFF	TGTGCCAGCAGCTTAGGGGGAGGCAATGAGCAGTTCTTC	TRBV11-2	TRBJ2-1	NA	few
CASSQEVGRASNEQFF	TGCGCCAGCAGCCAAGAGGTTGGGCGGGCTTCGAATGAGCAGTTCTTC	TRBV4-1	TRBJ2-1	NA	NA
CASSLVRVHEQYF	TGTGCCAGCAGCTTGGTCAGGGTCCACGAGCAGTACTTC	TRBV11-2	TRBJ2-7	NA	NA
CASSRLGQYNYGYTF	TGTGCCAGCAGCCGATTGGGACAGTACAACTATGGCTACACCTTC	TRBV14	TRBJ1-2	TRBD1	NA
CASSLDPVSWGEETQYF	TGTGCCAGCAGCTTAGATCCGGTCTCATGGGGGGAAGAGACCCAGTACTTC	TRBV11-3	TRBJ2-5	NA	NA